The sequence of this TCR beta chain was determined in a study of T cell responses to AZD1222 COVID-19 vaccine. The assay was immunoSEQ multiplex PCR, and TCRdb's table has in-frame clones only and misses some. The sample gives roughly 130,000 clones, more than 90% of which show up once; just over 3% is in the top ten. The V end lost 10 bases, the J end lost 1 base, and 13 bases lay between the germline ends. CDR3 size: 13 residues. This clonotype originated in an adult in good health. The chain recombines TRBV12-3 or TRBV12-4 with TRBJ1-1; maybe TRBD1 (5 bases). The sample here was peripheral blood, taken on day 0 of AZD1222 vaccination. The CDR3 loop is CATQVRENTEAFF. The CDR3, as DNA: TGTGCCACCCAGGTCAGGGAGAACACTGAAGCTTTCTTT.